Listed below are T cell receptor beta chains from one sample, sequenced in a study of T-cell memory formation after mild COVID-19. TCRdb re-derived calls from the 5' RACE reads in MiXCR, one entry per CDR3 protein. The sample lists 390,000 or so distinct CDR3 sequences, about 16% occurring once. Sequencing was carried out using PBMCs or a T cell subset sorted from them (not recorded which). These receptors were obtained from a man aged 18 to 35 who had mild COVID-19 (a few samples of this study predate the infection). Cell type and time point are not known. CDR3s include the opening cysteine and the closing phenylalanine or tryptophan. Fields, in order: J gene, clone size, D gene, V gene, CDR3 protein, CDR3 DNA. D genes are given only for firm matches. Only some rows state a clone size, as once, few, many or a class for expanded clones.

j_gene: TRBJ2-5
abundance: few
d_gene: TRBD1
v_gene: TRBV3-1
CDR3aa: CASSRGTGQETQYF
CDR3nt: TGTGCCAGCAGCCGGGGGACAGGCCAAGAGACCCAGTACTTC

j_gene: TRBJ2-4
abundance: few
d_gene: TRBD1
v_gene: TRBV5-1
CDR3aa: CASSLGQGWPKNIQYF
CDR3nt: TGCGCCAGCAGCTTGGGACAGGGGTGGCCCAAAAACATTCAGTACTTC

j_gene: TRBJ1-1
abundance: few
d_gene: .
v_gene: TRBV5-1
CDR3aa: CASKLGLGNTEAFF
CDR3nt: TGCGCCAGCAAACTTGGCTTGGGGAACACTGAAGCTTTCTTT

j_gene: TRBJ2-3
abundance: .
d_gene: TRBD2
v_gene: TRBV28
CDR3aa: CAGSGDTDTQYF
CDR3nt: TGTGCCGGTAGCGGGGACACAGATACGCAGTATTTT

j_gene: TRBJ2-2
abundance: many
d_gene: .
v_gene: TRBV7-3
CDR3aa: CASSLNPTGELFF
CDR3nt: TGTGCCAGCAGCTTAAACCCCACCGGGGAGCTGTTTTTT

j_gene: TRBJ2-6
abundance: .
d_gene: .
v_gene: TRBV6-2/TRBV6-3
CDR3aa: CASRKPLSGANVLTF
CDR3nt: TGTGCCAGCAGAAAGCCGCTCTCTGGGGCCAACGTCCTGACTTTC

j_gene: TRBJ2-5
abundance: few
d_gene: TRBD2
v_gene: TRBV7-2
CDR3aa: CASSRKFERGGFETQYF
CDR3nt: TGTGCCAGCTCCCGGAAGTTCGAGCGGGGGGGCTTTGAGACCCAGTACTTC

j_gene: TRBJ2-5
abundance: many
d_gene: TRBD1
v_gene: TRBV12-3/TRBV12-4
CDR3aa: CASSLETGRETQYF
CDR3nt: TGTGCCAGCAGTTTAGAGACAGGGAGAGAGACCCAGTACTTC

j_gene: TRBJ2-5
abundance: many
d_gene: TRBD1
v_gene: TRBV7-9
CDR3aa: CASSFRDRGREETQYF
CDR3nt: TGTGCCAGCAGCTTCCGGGACAGGGGGCGCGAGGAGACCCAGTACTTC

j_gene: TRBJ2-1
abundance: few
d_gene: .
v_gene: TRBV9
CDR3aa: CASSPRVAGYNEQFF
CDR3nt: TGTGCCAGCAGCCCTAGAGTGGCCGGTTACAATGAGCAGTTCTTC

j_gene: TRBJ2-5
abundance: many
d_gene: .
v_gene: TRBV9
CDR3aa: CASSVESWETQYF
CDR3nt: TGTGCCAGCAGCGTAGAGAGCTGGGAGACCCAGTACTTC

j_gene: TRBJ2-1
abundance: once
d_gene: .
v_gene: TRBV15
CDR3aa: CATTRGGVNEQFF
CDR3nt: TGTGCCACAACCAGGGGAGGGGTCAATGAGCAGTTCTTC

j_gene: TRBJ1-1
abundance: few
d_gene: .
v_gene: TRBV5-1
CDR3aa: CASSLEGPSDTEAFF
CDR3nt: TGCGCCAGCAGCTTGGAAGGTCCAAGCGACACTGAAGCTTTCTTT

j_gene: TRBJ2-4
abundance: many
d_gene: .
v_gene: TRBV29-1
CDR3aa: CSVEELTKEKNIQYF
CDR3nt: TGCAGCGTTGAGGAATTGACTAAAGAGAAAAACATTCAGTACTTC

j_gene: TRBJ2-1
abundance: .
d_gene: .
v_gene: TRBV11-3
CDR3aa: CASSGTPPAYNEQFF
CDR3nt: TGTGCCAGCAGCGGTACGCCCCCAGCCTACAATGAGCAGTTCTTC

j_gene: TRBJ2-7
abundance: .
d_gene: .
v_gene: TRBV20-1
CDR3aa: CSAAGGDLYEQYF
CDR3nt: TGCAGTGCTGCTGGTGGGGATCTCTACGAGCAGTACTTC

j_gene: TRBJ1-1
abundance: .
d_gene: TRBD1
v_gene: TRBV6-6
CDR3aa: CASSYSRDRGGKNTEAFF
CDR3nt: TGTGCCAGCAGTTACTCCCGGGACAGGGGTGGCAAGAACACTGAAGCTTTCTTT

j_gene: TRBJ2-3
abundance: few
d_gene: TRBD2
v_gene: TRBV7-9
CDR3aa: CASSSPLADTDTQYF
CDR3nt: TGTGCCAGCAGCTCGCCTCTAGCGGACACAGATACGCAGTATTTT

j_gene: TRBJ1-1
abundance: .
d_gene: TRBD1
v_gene: TRBV5-1
CDR3aa: CASSLAGTGADTEAFF
CDR3nt: TGCGCCAGCAGCTTGGCCGGAACAGGGGCGGACACTGAAGCTTTCTTT

j_gene: TRBJ1-2
abundance: .
d_gene: .
v_gene: TRBV3-1
CDR3aa: CASSQGAGSARGYTF
CDR3nt: TGTGCCAGCAGCCAAGGTGCGGGGAGCGCGCGCGGCTACACCTTC

j_gene: TRBJ2-3
abundance: .
d_gene: TRBD2
v_gene: TRBV20-1
CDR3aa: CSARRLAGPHTDTQYF
CDR3nt: TGCAGTGCTAGAAGACTAGCGGGGCCTCACACAGATACGCAGTATTTT

j_gene: TRBJ2-3
abundance: few
d_gene: .
v_gene: TRBV30
CDR3aa: CAWSRGSTDTQYF
CDR3nt: TGTGCCTGGAGCCGGGGGTCAACAGATACGCAGTATTTT

j_gene: TRBJ2-1
abundance: .
d_gene: .
v_gene: TRBV12-3/TRBV12-4
CDR3aa: CASSLRQGRNEQFF
CDR3nt: TGTGCCAGCAGTTTACGTCAGGGGAGAAATGAGCAGTTCTTC

j_gene: TRBJ1-2
abundance: .
d_gene: TRBD1
v_gene: TRBV24-1
CDR3aa: CATSDSGTGGSGYTF
CDR3nt: TGTGCCACCAGTGACTCCGGGACAGGGGGTTCCGGCTACACCTTC

j_gene: TRBJ1-1
abundance: many
d_gene: .
v_gene: TRBV19
CDR3aa: CASRDGGRNTEAFF
CDR3nt: TGTGCCAGTAGAGACGGCGGCCGGAACACTGAAGCTTTCTTT

j_gene: TRBJ2-4
abundance: few
d_gene: .
v_gene: TRBV11-3
CDR3aa: CASSPQGQEENIQYF
CDR3nt: TGTGCCAGCAGCCCACAGGGTCAAGAGGAAAACATTCAGTACTTC

j_gene: TRBJ2-3
abundance: .
d_gene: .
v_gene: TRBV4-1
CDR3aa: CASSPSRATQDTQYF
CDR3nt: TGCGCCAGCAGCCCGTCACGGGCTACGCAAGATACGCAGTATTTT

j_gene: TRBJ1-4
abundance: .
d_gene: .
v_gene: TRBV12-3/TRBV12-4
CDR3aa: CASSQIQEREKLFF
CDR3nt: TGTGCCAGCAGTCAAATTCAAGAGCGAGAAAAACTGTTTTTT

j_gene: TRBJ1-1
abundance: once
d_gene: .
v_gene: TRBV24-1
CDR3aa: CAPQEGRRGMNTEAFF
CDR3nt: TGTGCCCCCCAGGAGGGGCGCCGGGGAATGAACACTGAAGCTTTCTTT

j_gene: TRBJ1-2
abundance: .
d_gene: .
v_gene: TRBV6-2/TRBV6-3
CDR3aa: CASISATALSNYGYTF
CDR3nt: TGTGCCAGCATCAGTGCGACAGCCCTTTCTAACTATGGCTACACCTTC

j_gene: TRBJ2-3
abundance: .
d_gene: TRBD2
v_gene: TRBV29-1
CDR3aa: CSVGPRLAATDTQYF
CDR3nt: TGCAGCGTCGGACCCAGACTAGCTGCCACAGATACGCAGTATTTT

j_gene: TRBJ2-6
abundance: few
d_gene: .
v_gene: TRBV5-1
CDR3aa: CASSIQGFAGANVLTF
CDR3nt: TGCGCCAGCAGCATACAGGGATTCGCTGGGGCCAACGTCCTGACTTTC

j_gene: TRBJ2-3
abundance: few
d_gene: TRBD1
v_gene: TRBV12-3/TRBV12-4
CDR3aa: CASSQTGVTDTQYF
CDR3nt: TGTGCCAGCAGTCAGACAGGGGTGACAGATACGCAGTATTTT

j_gene: TRBJ1-5
abundance: few
d_gene: .
v_gene: TRBV15
CDR3aa: CATSRDRQISNQPQHF
CDR3nt: TGTGCCACCAGCAGAGATCGCCAGATTAGCAATCAGCCCCAGCATTTT

j_gene: TRBJ1-2
abundance: many
d_gene: .
v_gene: TRBV6-2/TRBV6-3
CDR3aa: CASSSFPRLAEANYGYTF
CDR3nt: TGTGCCAGCAGTTCCTTCCCAAGGTTAGCGGAGGCTAACTATGGCTACACCTTC

j_gene: TRBJ2-5
abundance: few
d_gene: .
v_gene: TRBV5-1
CDR3aa: CASSSGLAAQETQYF
CDR3nt: TGCGCCAGCAGCTCGGGTTTGGCGGCGCAAGAGACCCAGTACTTC

j_gene: TRBJ2-7
abundance: once
d_gene: .
v_gene: TRBV15
CDR3aa: CATSRSTTRDYEQYF
CDR3nt: TGTGCCACCAGCAGATCCACCACAAGGGACTACGAGCAGTACTTC

j_gene: TRBJ2-3
abundance: .
d_gene: TRBD1
v_gene: TRBV7-2
CDR3aa: CASRKGQVRATDTQYF
CDR3nt: TGTGCCAGCAGAAAAGGACAGGTACGGGCCACAGATACGCAGTATTTT

j_gene: TRBJ2-3
abundance: once
d_gene: TRBD1
v_gene: TRBV10-3
CDR3aa: CAIAGTGSYTDTQYF
CDR3nt: TGTGCCATCGCGGGGACAGGATCCTACACAGATACGCAGTATTTT

j_gene: TRBJ2-5
abundance: few
d_gene: .
v_gene: TRBV3-1
CDR3aa: CASSQDQAGETQYF
CDR3nt: TGTGCCAGCAGCCAAGATCAGGCGGGAGAGACCCAGTACTTC

j_gene: TRBJ2-3
abundance: few
d_gene: .
v_gene: TRBV25-1
CDR3aa: CASSEGDSRTDTQYF
CDR3nt: TGTGCCAGCAGTGAAGGCGACAGCCGCACAGATACGCAGTATTTT

j_gene: TRBJ2-4
abundance: .
d_gene: TRBD2
v_gene: TRBV7-2
CDR3aa: CASTKSGGKNIQYF
CDR3nt: TGTGCCAGCACCAAAAGCGGGGGGAAAAACATTCAGTACTTC

j_gene: TRBJ1-1
abundance: .
d_gene: TRBD1
v_gene: TRBV29-1
CDR3aa: CSDTGVGNTEAFF
CDR3nt: TGCAGCGATACAGGGGTGGGCAACACTGAAGCTTTCTTT

j_gene: TRBJ2-3
abundance: few
d_gene: .
v_gene: TRBV6-2/TRBV6-3
CDR3aa: CASTPVPNTDTQYF
CDR3nt: TGTGCCAGCACCCCAGTCCCAAACACAGATACGCAGTATTTT

j_gene: TRBJ1-2
abundance: .
d_gene: .
v_gene: TRBV12-3/TRBV12-4
CDR3aa: CASSRTVIRYGYTF
CDR3nt: TGTGCCAGCAGCCGGACAGTGATTCGGTATGGCTACACCTTC

j_gene: TRBJ1-1
abundance: .
d_gene: TRBD1
v_gene: TRBV12-3/TRBV12-4
CDR3aa: CASRITGVRTEAFF
CDR3nt: TGTGCCAGCAGGATTACAGGGGTCAGAACTGAAGCTTTCTTT